This T cell receptor beta chain was recovered during a study of shared T cell receptors in the human thymus. Clones were read by immunoSEQ multiplex PCR, and TCRdb kept only the in-frame ones, dropping some. The data contain about 730,000 clones, around 85% of them singletons. This clone has just one count. Germline V lookup: CDR1 SGHNT, CDR2 YYREEE (reference sequence). V was pared by 2 bases and J by 2 bases, with 13 bases of the junction left unmatched. This CDR3 has 19 amino acids. The data also belong to a second study, concerning human thymus T cells. From that study: Samples came from healthy Finnish infants during open corrective cardiac surgery. Corrective cardiac surgery supplied the resected thymus tissue. What appeared biased in thymic and blood repertoires was the usage of V and J genes. Overlap was high between thymic repertoires from unrelated individuals, as reported in related research.

The chain is built from TRBV5-4 and TRBJ2-3; 11 bases fit TRBD2. This clonotype originated in a girl under two years old with a congenital heart defect. Material for sequencing was thymocytes. The CDR3 nucleotides are TGTGCCAGCAGCTTAAGGGGGCCCCGACTAGCGGGGAACACAGATACGCAGTATTTT. This translates into CASSLRGPRLAGNTDTQYF. Full variable domain (missing parts from reference TRBV5-4 and TRBJ2-3): ETGVTQSPTHLIKTRGQQVTLRCSSQSGHNTVSWYQQALGQGPQFIFQYYREEENGRGNFPPRFSGLQFPNYSSELNVNALELDDSALYLCASSLRGPRLAGNTDTQYFGPGTRLTVL.